Shown below are 9 T cell receptor beta chains from a single sample sequenced in a study of control samples from healthy donors and cancer patients. The data were produced by immunoSEQ multiplex PCR, yet TCRdb's version contains in-frame clones alone and is incomplete. This table has roughly 130,000 clones, more than 80% appearing once. Source material: blood. All receptors derive from a man between 18 and 35 years old in good health.

The chain couples TRBV9 to TRBJ1-6, with D unresolved. The germline V and J ends were trimmed by 0 bases and 7 bases, with 11 bases remaining between them. CDR1 SGDLS and CDR2 YYNGEE come from the germline V gene. The CDR3 length is 15 residues. In nucleotides, the CDR3 is TGTGCCAGCAGCGTAGACAGCCTAGAGAATTCACCCCTCCACTTT. Protein product: CASSVDSLENSPLHF.

This chain uses TRBV6-5 with TRBJ1-2, with D hard to call. The CDR3 is 12 residues long. Deletions cut 8 bases from V and 3 bases from J, with 10 bases between. The germline V gene has CDR1 MNHEY and CDR2 SVGAGI. The CDR3 is CASRRRDYGYTF. CDR3 nucleotides: TGTGCCAGCCGGCGGAGGGACTATGGCTACACCTTC.

The rearrangement joins TRBV14 to TRBJ1-2; no definite D call. In germline, CDR1 is SGHDN, CDR2 FVKESK. The CDR3 spans 15 residues. Trimming left V 4 bases short and J 5 bases short, with 17 bases between. The CDR3 DNA reads as TGTGCCAGCAGCCCCTTAGGGTTAATCCGATATGGCTACACCTTC. It encodes CASSPLGLIRYGYTF.

This rearrangement joins TRBV4-1 to TRBJ2-1; TRBD2 matches 8 bases. The CDR3 totals 15 residues. J lost 6 bases, V lost 1 base, and 5 bases had no gene match. CDR1 MGHRA and CDR2 YSYEKL come from the germline V gene. The CDR3 protein is CASSQVKLAANEQFF. The DNA of the CDR3 is TGCGCCAGCAGCCAAGTAAAACTAGCGGCCAATGAGCAGTTCTTC.

The chain joins TRBV7-9 to TRBJ2-2, with D perhaps assigned TRBD1 or TRBD2 (6 bases each). Germline CDR1 is SEHNR and CDR2 is FQNEAQ (reference sequence). Trimming shortened V by 5 bases and J by 6 bases, and 19 bases separated the two germline ends. The CDR3 covers 16 residues. DNA of the CDR3: TGTGCCAGCAGCCCTCTTACAGGGCGCGGGGCCGGGGAGCTGTTTTTT. Protein product: CASSPLTGRGAGELFF.

The chain carries TRBV4-1 and TRBJ2-7; 10 nucleotides line up with TRBD2. Germline V CDR1 and CDR2: MGHRA, YSYEKL. Unmatched junction bases numbered 2, after V lost 1 base and J lost 2 bases. This CDR3 has 15 amino acids. Here the CDR3 reads CASSQGTSGPYEQYV. CDR3 sequence (DNA): TGCGCCAGCAGCCAAGGGACTAGCGGTCCCTACGAGCAGTACGTC.

The V gene is TRBV5-5, the J gene TRBJ1-5; 10 bases line up with TRBD1. V shed 4 bases and J 6 bases; nucleotides not matched to a gene: 7. CDR1 and CDR2 (germline): SGHKS, YYEKEE (reference sequence). The CDR3 totals 15 residues. CDR3 in amino acids: CASSGQGEDSQPQHF. The CDR3 DNA follows: TGTGCCAGCAGCGGACAGGGGGAAGATAGTCAGCCCCAGCATTTT.

The V gene is TRBV7-2, the J gene TRBJ1-1, with 7 bases identical to TRBD1. CDR3 length: 15 residues. CDR1 is SGHTA and CDR2 is FQGNSA in the germline V gene. V dropped 0 bases and J dropped 4; count of bases not matched to a gene: 5. CDR3 coding DNA: TGTGCCAGCAGCTTAGCTATAGACAGGGCCACTGAAGCTTTCTTT. It specifies CASSLAIDRATEAFF. Complete variable domain (other parts from reference TRBV7-2 and TRBJ1-1): GAGVSQSPSNKVTEKGKDVELRCDPISGHTALYWYRQSLGQGLEFLIYFQGNSAPDKSGLPSDRFSAERTGGSVSTLTIQRTQQEDSAVYLCASSLAIDRATEAFFGQGTRLTVV.

The V and J genes are TRBV9 and TRBJ2-7; D tentatively fits TRBD1 or TRBD2 (5 bases each). The CDR3 totals 14 residues. The germline CDR1 and CDR2 sequences are SGDLS and YYNGEE. V dropped 0 bases and J dropped 6 bases, with 13 bases sitting between them. The CDR3 bases are TGTGCCAGCAGCGTAGAGGGGACCCCTCTCGAGCAGTACTTC. Translation: CASSVEGTPLEQYF.